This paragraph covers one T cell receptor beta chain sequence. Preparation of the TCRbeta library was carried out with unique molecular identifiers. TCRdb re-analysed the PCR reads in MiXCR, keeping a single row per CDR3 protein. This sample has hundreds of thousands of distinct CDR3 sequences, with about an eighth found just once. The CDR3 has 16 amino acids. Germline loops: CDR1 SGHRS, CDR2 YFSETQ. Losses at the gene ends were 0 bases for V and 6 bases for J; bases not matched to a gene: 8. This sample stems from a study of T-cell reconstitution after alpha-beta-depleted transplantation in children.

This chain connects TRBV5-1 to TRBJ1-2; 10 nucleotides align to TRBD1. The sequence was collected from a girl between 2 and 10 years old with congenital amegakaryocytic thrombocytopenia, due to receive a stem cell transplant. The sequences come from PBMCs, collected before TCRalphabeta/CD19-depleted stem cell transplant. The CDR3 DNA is TGCGCCAGCAGCTTGGATAGACCCGGGACAGGGGATGGCTACACCTTC. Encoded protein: CASSLDRPGTGDGYTF. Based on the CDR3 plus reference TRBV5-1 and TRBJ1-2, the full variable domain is KAGVTQTPRYLIKTRGQQVTLSCSPISGHRSVSWYQQTPGQGLQFLFEYFSETQRNKGNFPGRFSGRQFSNSRSEMNVSTLELGDSALYLCASSLDRPGTGDGYTFGSGTRLTVV.